Detailed here is one TCR beta chain. Its cognate antigen is unknown. Being one base from a much bigger clone, this may be a read error. These data are taken from a study of tumor-infiltrating lymphocytes in primary liver carcinoma. Study details: Men and women, 30 to 69 years of age, made up the patients.

Germline assignment: CDR1 SGHRS and CDR2 YFSETQ. The CDR3 spans 16 residues. Co-extraction of both nucleic acids (RNA and DNA) used roughly 19-33 mg of unsorted bulk tissue. Patients were treatment-naive with chronic HBV infection. From 450 to 550 ng total RNA, TCR beta cDNA was generated with a primer in the constant region. Investigators got TCR beta libraries out of three nested multiplex PCR rounds, done with slightly modified ARM-PCR. It was with TRBV1-TRBV30 forward primers and a C-beta reverse primer that the first two PCR rounds were run, at approximately 10 cycles each. TCRdb ran MiXCR on the multiplex PCR reads and lists one entry per CDR3 protein. The table shows fewer than 110,000 distinct CDR3 sequences, with 65% to 75% occurring only once. Findings and limits, study-wide: Significantly greater top-250-clone fractions characterized tumors relative to blood (p = 0.039).

The V gene is TRBV5-1, the J gene TRBJ2-2, with 7 positions matching TRBD2. What was sequenced was liver tumor tissue from sampling region 2. As for subset: tumor region T2, inferior pole. The sequence was collected from a woman aged 55-75 years with primary liver carcinoma and hepatitis B virus infection. CDR3 in amino acids: CANSPQGLGDTGELFF. The DNA for the CDR3 is TGCGCCAACAGCCCTCAAGGACTAGGGGACACCGGGGAGCTGTTTTTT.